This entry lists 16 T cell receptor beta chains sequenced from one sample in a study of shared clonotypes between healthy human individuals. Here immunoSEQ multiplex PCR was the method, and the copy in TCRdb shows in-frame clones only, minus some. The sample lists some 2.4 million clones; 93% were seen once. What was sequenced was naive CD4+ T cells from PBMCs. Subset of the sample: CD45RA+ positively selected. Receptors originate from a young man in good health. Some clones in this sample may be carry-over from other donors' samples.

This clone has only a few counts. This chain links TRBV20-1 with TRBJ1-1; D call uncertain. Trimming removed 7 bases at V and 5 bases at J, with 5 bases between. Germline V lookup: CDR1 DFQATT, CDR2 SNEGSKA (reference sequence). CDR3 length equals 9 residues. DNA for the CDR3: TGCAGTGTGGGGACTGAAGCTTTCTTT. Its translation: CSVGTEAFF.

V usage is TRBV4-1 and J usage is TRBJ2-5, with TRBD2 matching 8 bases. The CDR3 loop spans 14 amino acids. Germline V gene lookup returns CDR1 MGHRA and CDR2 YSYEKL. V dropped 4 bases and J dropped 5; count of bases not matched to a gene: 6. Written as DNA, the CDR3 is TGCGCCAGCAGCCTCCTCGGCGGGGGGGAGACCCAGTACTTC. It codes for CASSLLGGGETQYF.

CDR3 amino acids: CASSDRDRARWEQYF. In DNA, the CDR3 is TGTGCCAGCAGTGACCGCGACAGGGCCCGTTGGGAGCAGTACTTC. The chain combines TRBV6-6 with TRBJ2-7; TRBD1 agrees at 7 bases. Looked up from germline, CDR1 is MNHNY and CDR2 is SVGAGI (reference sequence). The CDR3 extends over 15 amino acids. J gave up 7 bases and V 5 bases, and 14 bases lay outside the gene matches.

The chain recombines TRBV7-3 with TRBJ1-3, with D maybe TRBD1 (5 bases). V lost 1 base and J 1 base, leaving 17 bases between the germline ends. The CDR3 sequence is 18 residues long. The germline V gene has CDR1 SGHTA and CDR2 FQGTGA. CDR3 in amino acids: CASSLREPAAGSGNTIYF. CDR3 bases: TGTGCCAGCAGCTTAAGAGAGCCAGCCGCAGGGTCTGGAAACACCATATATTTT.

This chain uses TRBV15 with TRBJ2-3; D is perhaps TRBD2 (6 bases). The CDR3 consists of 15 residues. Between the trimmed V and J ends, which lost 4 bases and 3 bases, there was a span of 14 bases. CDR1 is LNHNV and CDR2 is YYDKDF in the germline V gene (reference sequence). The CDR3 coding sequence is TGTGCCACCAGCACCCGACTAGTTGGGACAGATACGCAGTATTTT. Its translation is CATSTRLVGTDTQYF.

The chain employs TRBV28 and TRBJ1-6; no firm D call. CDR3 size: 14 residues. Germline V gene sequence: CDR1 MDHEN, CDR2 SYDVKM. V dropped 2 bases and J dropped 11 bases, with 13 bases sitting between them. CDR3 protein: CASSLITPMTPLHF. The CDR3 DNA reads as TGTGCCAGCAGTTTAATCACCCCAATGACACCCCTCCACTTT.

The J gene is TRBJ2-7, the V gene TRBV28; 8 bases are a match to TRBD1. Germline V gives CDR1 MDHEN, CDR2 SYDVKM. V shed 5 bases and J 2 bases; nucleotides not matched to a gene: 8. The CDR3 has 15 residues. CDR3 sequence (DNA): TGTGCCAGCAGTGCAAGGGACAGGATAACCTACGAGCAGTACTTC. It specifies CASSARDRITYEQYF.

The gene calls are TRBV30 and TRBJ1-3, with D possibly matching TRBD1 (5 bases). The CDR3 length is 16 residues. Trimming shortened V by 0 bases and J by 4 bases, and 16 bases separated the two germline ends. CDR1 is GTSNPN and CDR2 is SVGIG in the germline V gene (reference sequence). The DNA of the CDR3 is TGTGCCTGGAGTGTATTGGGGACCTCGTCGGGAAACACCATATATTTT. This sequence encodes CAWSVLGTSSGNTIYF.

A note on this clone: The same CDR3 also results from other DNA sequences found in this sample. J is TRBJ1-1 and V is TRBV28, with a possible D match to TRBD1 (5 bases). Trimming cost V 2 bases and J 5 bases, with 6 bases left between them. In germline, CDR1 is MDHEN, CDR2 SYDVKM. The CDR3 loop spans 12 amino acids. This CDR3 is CASSLRGTEAFF. CDR3 in DNA: TGTGCCAGCAGTTTACGGGGGACTGAAGCTTTCTTT. The full variable domain, its missing parts supplied by reference TRBV28 and TRBJ1-1, is DVKVTQSSRYLVKRTGEKVFLECVQDMDHENMFWYRQDPGLGLRLIYFSYDVKMKEKGDIPEGYSVSREKKERFSLILESASTNQTSMYLCASSLRGTEAFFGQGTRLTVV.

The sample holds a few counts of this clone. The rearrangement uses TRBV5-1 and TRBJ1-5; TRBD1 is a possible D gene (6 bases). This CDR3 comprises 16 residues. Germline assignment: CDR1 SGHRS and CDR2 YFSETQ. Trimming shortened V by 2 bases and J by 2 bases, and 14 bases separated the two germline ends. The CDR3 DNA reads as TGCGCCAGCAGCTTAGGGGACATGAGCGGCAATCAGCCCCAGCATTTT. Translating gives CASSLGDMSGNQPQHF.

The chain recombines TRBV28 with TRBJ2-1, with 10 bases fitting TRBD2. Germline V lookup: CDR1 MDHEN, CDR2 SYDVKM. The CDR3 contains 13 residues. J was trimmed by 8 bases and V by 5 bases; bases with no gene match: 3. The CDR3 DNA follows: TGTGCCAGCAGTCACGGACTAGCGGATGAGCAGTTCTTC. This codes for CASSHGLADEQFF.

The chain has TRBV29-1 and TRBJ2-1, with D perhaps TRBD2 (5 bases). Germline CDR1 is SQVTM and CDR2 is ANQGSEA. V was pared by 6 bases and J by 8 bases, with 17 bases between. The CDR3 consists of 13 residues. This CDR3 is CSVHFPAADEQFF. The DNA of the CDR3 is TGCAGCGTCCATTTTCCAGCGGCTGATGAGCAGTTCTTC.

V usage is TRBV29-1 and J usage is TRBJ2-1; no reliable D call. V lost 1 base, J lost 3 bases, and 10 bases lay in between. The CDR3 is made up of 14 amino acids. Germline V lookup: CDR1 SQVTM, CDR2 ANQGSEA. CDR3 in DNA: TGCAGCGTTGAAGCGCGGCAGATCTACAATGAGCAGTTCTTC. Residues: CSVEARQIYNEQFF.

This sequence joins TRBV28 and TRBJ2-1; maybe TRBD2 (5 bases). Trimming took 1 base from V and 8 from J, leaving 15 bases between them. This CDR3 comprises 15 residues. CDR1 MDHEN and CDR2 SYDVKM come from the germline V gene. This CDR3 is CASSLFPGRLDEQFF. The CDR3 nucleotides are TGTGCCAGCAGTTTATTCCCGGGAAGGCTAGATGAGCAGTTCTTC.

This clone has only a few counts. This sequence joins TRBV19 and TRBJ1-1; D call uncertain. Trimming took 3 bases from V and 1 from J, leaving 9 bases between them. The CDR3 is 14 residues long. Germline V CDR1 and CDR2: LNHDA, SQIVND (reference sequence). The CDR3 DNA is TGTGCCAGTAGTATTGGGTGGGGGAACACTGAAGCTTTCTTT. Amino acids: CASSIGWGNTEAFF.

The rearrangement joins TRBV18 to TRBJ2-5; D may be TRBD1 (6 bases). The V gene lost 3 bases and the J gene lost 5 bases, with 16 bases spanning the gap. There are 15 residues in the CDR3. Germline V gives CDR1 KGHSH, CDR2 LQKENI. CDR3 protein: CASSPLDRPRETQYF. The DNA of the CDR3 is TGTGCCAGCTCACCGTTGGACAGACCAAGGGAGACCCAGTACTTC.